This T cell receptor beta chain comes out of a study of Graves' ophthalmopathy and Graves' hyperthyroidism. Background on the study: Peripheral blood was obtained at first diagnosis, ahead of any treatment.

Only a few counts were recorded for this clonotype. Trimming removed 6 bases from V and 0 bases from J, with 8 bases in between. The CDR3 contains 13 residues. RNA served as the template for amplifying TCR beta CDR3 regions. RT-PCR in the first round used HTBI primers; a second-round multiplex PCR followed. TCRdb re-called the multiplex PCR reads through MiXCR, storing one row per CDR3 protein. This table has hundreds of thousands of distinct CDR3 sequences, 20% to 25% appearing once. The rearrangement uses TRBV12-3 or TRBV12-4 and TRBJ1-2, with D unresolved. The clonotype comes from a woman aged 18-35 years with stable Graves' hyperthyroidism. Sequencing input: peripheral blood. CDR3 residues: CASRMGSNYGYTF. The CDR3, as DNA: TGTGCCAGCAGGATGGGATCTAACTATGGCTACACCTTC.